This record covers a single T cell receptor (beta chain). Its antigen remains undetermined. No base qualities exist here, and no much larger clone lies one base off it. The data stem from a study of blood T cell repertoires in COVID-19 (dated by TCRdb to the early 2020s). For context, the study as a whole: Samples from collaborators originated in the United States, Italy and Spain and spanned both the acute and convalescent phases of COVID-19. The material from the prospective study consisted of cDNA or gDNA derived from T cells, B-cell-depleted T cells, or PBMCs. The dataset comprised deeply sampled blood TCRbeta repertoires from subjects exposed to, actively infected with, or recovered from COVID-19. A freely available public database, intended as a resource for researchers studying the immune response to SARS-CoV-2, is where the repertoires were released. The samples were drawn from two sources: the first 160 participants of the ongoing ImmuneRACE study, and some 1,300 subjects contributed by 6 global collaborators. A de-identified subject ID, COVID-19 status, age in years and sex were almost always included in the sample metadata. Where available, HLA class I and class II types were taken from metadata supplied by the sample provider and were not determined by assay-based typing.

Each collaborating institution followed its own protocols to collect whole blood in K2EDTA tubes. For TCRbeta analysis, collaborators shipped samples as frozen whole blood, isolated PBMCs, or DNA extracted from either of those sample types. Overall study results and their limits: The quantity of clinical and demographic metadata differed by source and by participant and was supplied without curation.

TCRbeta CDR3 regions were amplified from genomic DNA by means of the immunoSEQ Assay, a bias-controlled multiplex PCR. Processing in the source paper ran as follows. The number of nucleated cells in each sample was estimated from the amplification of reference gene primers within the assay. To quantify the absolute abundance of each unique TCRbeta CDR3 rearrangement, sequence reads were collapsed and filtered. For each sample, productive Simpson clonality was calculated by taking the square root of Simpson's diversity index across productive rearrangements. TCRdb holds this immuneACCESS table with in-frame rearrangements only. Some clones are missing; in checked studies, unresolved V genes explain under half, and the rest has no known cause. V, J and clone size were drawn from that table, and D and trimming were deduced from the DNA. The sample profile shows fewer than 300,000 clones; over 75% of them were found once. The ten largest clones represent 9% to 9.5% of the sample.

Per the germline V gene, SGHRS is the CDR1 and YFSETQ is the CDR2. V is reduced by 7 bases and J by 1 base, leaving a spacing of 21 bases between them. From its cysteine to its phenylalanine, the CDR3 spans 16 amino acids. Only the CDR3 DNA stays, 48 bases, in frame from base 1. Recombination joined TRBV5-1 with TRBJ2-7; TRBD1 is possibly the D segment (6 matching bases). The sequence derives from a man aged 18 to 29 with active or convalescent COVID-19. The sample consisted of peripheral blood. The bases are TGCGCCAGCTCCCCCAGACCCCGGGACATATCCTACGAGCAGTACTTC. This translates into CASSPRPRDISYEQYF.